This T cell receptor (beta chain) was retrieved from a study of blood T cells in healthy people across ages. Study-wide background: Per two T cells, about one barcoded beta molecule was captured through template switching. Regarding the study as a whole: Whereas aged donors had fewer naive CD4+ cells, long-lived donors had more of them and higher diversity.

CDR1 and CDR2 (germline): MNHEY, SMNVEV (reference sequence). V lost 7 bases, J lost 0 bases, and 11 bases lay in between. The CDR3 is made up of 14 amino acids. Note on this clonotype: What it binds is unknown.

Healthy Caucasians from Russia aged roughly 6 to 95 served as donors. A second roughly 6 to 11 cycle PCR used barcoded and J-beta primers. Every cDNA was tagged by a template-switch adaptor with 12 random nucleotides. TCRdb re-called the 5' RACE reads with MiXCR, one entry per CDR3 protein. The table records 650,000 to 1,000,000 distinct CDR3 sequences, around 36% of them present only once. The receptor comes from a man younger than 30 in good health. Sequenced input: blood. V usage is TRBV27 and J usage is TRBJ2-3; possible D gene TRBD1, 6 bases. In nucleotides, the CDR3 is TGTGCCAGCAAAGAGGGGGTTAGCACAGATACGCAGTATTTT. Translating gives CASKEGVSTDTQYF.